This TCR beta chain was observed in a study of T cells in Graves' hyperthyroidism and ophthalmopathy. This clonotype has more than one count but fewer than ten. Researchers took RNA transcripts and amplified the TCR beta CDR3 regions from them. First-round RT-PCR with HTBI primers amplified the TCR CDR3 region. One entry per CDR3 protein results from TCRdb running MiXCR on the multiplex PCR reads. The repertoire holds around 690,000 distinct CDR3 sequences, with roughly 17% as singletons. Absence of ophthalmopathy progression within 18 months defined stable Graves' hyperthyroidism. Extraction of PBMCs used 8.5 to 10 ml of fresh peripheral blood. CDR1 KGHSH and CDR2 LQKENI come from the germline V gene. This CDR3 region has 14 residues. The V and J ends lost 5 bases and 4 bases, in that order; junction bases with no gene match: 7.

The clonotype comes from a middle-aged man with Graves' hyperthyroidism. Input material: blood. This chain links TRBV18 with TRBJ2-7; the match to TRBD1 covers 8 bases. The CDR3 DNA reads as TGTGCCAGCTCAGCCCGGGACAGGAGGTACGAGCAGTACTTC. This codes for CASSARDRRYEQYF.